Below are 27 T cell receptor beta chains sequenced from a single sample in a study of TIL therapy for anti-PD-1-resistant metastatic lung cancer. As for time point: pre-treatment sample, taken before nivolumab and TIL therapy. The tumor samples were excised metastases, mostly pleural nodules or supraclavicular lymph nodes. The immunoSEQ assay was v3. Here immunoSEQ multiplex PCR was the method, and the copy in TCRdb shows in-frame clones only, minus some. The sample has around 100,000 clones; about 71% are singletons. Sequenced here: tumor tissue, sampled at baseline. The receptors here all came from a person between 30 and 80 years old with non-small cell lung cancer.

This clone was recorded a few times. The rearrangement joins TRBV11-2 to TRBJ1-5; D is unclear. V was clipped by 5 bases and J by 5 bases, with 10 bases between them. The CDR3 consists of 13 residues. CDR1 is SGHAT and CDR2 is FQNNGV in the germline V gene. The CDR3 is CASSKAPYQPQHF. Here the CDR3 DNA reads TGTGCCAGCAGCAAAGCGCCATATCAGCCCCAGCATTTT.

The chain uses TRBV28 and TRBJ1-1; TRBD1 matches at 7 bases. The V gene end was trimmed by 2 bases and the J gene end by 4 bases; junction bases not matched to a gene: 16. Germline V lookup: CDR1 MDHEN, CDR2 SYDVKM. The CDR3 has 18 amino acids. In DNA, the CDR3 is TGTGCCAGCAGTTTACCTGTGACAGGGTTTATCTACGGCACTGAAGCTTTCTTT. Translating gives CASSLPVTGFIYGTEAFF.

V usage is TRBV11-2 and J usage is TRBJ2-5, with TRBD2 matching over 9 bases. CDR1 and CDR2 from the germline V gene are SGHAT and FQNNGV. The CDR3 is made up of 16 amino acids. Trimming cost V 5 bases and J 4 bases; bases outside gene matches: 11. The CDR3 region is CASSPLSGRLGETQYF. Written as DNA, the CDR3 is TGTGCCAGCAGCCCCCTCAGCGGGAGGTTGGGAGAGACCCAGTACTTC.

This clone was counted many times. This chain joins TRBV16 and TRBJ2-7; TRBD1 aligns across 9 bases. V shed 3 bases, J shed 8 bases, and the junction held 5 bases outside the gene matches. Germline V gives CDR1 KGHSY, CDR2 FQNENV. CDR3 length: 13 residues. CDR3 DNA: TGTGCCAGCAGCCATGGGGGGACAGGGAAGCAGTACTTC. Amino acids: CASSHGGTGKQYF.

The rearrangement uses TRBV6-1 and TRBJ1-6, with 9 positions matching TRBD1. With 0 bases clipped from V and 7 bases from J, the junction kept 7 bases outside the gene matches. Germline CDR1 is MNHNS and CDR2 is SASEGT. This CDR3 has 17 residues. The CDR3 loop reads CASSEAANRGRNSPLHF. The CDR3 DNA reads as TGTGCCAGCAGTGAAGCTGCGAACAGGGGGCGAAATTCACCCCTCCACTTT.

The V and J genes are TRBV12-3 or TRBV12-4 and TRBJ2-7, with a weak D call TRBD2 (6 bases). This CDR3 contains 12 residues. V was cut by 5 bases and J by 7 bases, with 12 bases left in between. In DNA, the CDR3 is TGTGCCAGCAGTCCGACGGGGAGGGAGCAGTACTTC. It translates to CASSPTGREQYF.

V gene TRBV6-2 or TRBV6-3 combines with J gene TRBJ2-7, with no clear D. V was pared by 2 bases and J by 3 bases, with 5 bases between. Germline lookup yields CDR1 MNHEY and CDR2 SVGEGT. The CDR3 totals 12 residues. In nucleotides, the CDR3 is TGTGCCAGCAGTTACCCCCACTACGAGCAGTACTTC. Translation gives CASSYPHYEQYF.

This clone turned up a few times. This chain uses TRBV5-4 with TRBJ2-7, with 11 bases matching TRBD2. J lost 5 bases, V lost 4 bases, and 14 bases had no gene match. CDR1 SGHNT and CDR2 YYREEE come from the germline V gene (reference sequence). The CDR3 has 17 residues. The CDR3 region has the DNA TGTGCCAGCAGCACGGACAGGGGACTAGCGGCACCCAACGAGCAGTACTTC. It codes for CASSTDRGLAAPNEQYF.

This clone was counted only a few times. V and J are TRBV27 and TRBJ1-1; 8 bases are a match to TRBD1. Trimming cost V 7 bases and J 4 bases; bases outside gene matches: 2. The CDR3 is 12 residues long. Germline CDR1 and CDR2: MNHEY and SMNVEV (reference sequence). The CDR3 DNA is TGTGCCAGCAAAACAGGGGGCACTGAAGCTTTCTTT. This codes for CASKTGGTEAFF.

This clone came up a few times. The chain couples TRBV18 to TRBJ2-2; D remains unclear. Trimming shortened V by 2 bases and J by 3 bases, and 10 bases separated the two germline ends. The CDR3 is 15 residues long. CDR1 and CDR2 (germline): KGHSH, LQKENI. CDR3 sequence: CASSPDIRHTGELFF. The DNA for the CDR3 is TGTGCCAGCTCACCAGACATTAGACACACCGGGGAGCTGTTTTTT.

This rearrangement joins TRBV6-5 to TRBJ2-7; 13 bases match TRBD2. Germline CDR1 and CDR2: MNHEY and SVGAGI. V lost 4 bases to trimming and J lost 2 bases; unmatched junction nucleotides: 5. The CDR3 loop spans 16 amino acids. CDR3 nucleotide sequence: TGTGCCAGCAGTTCCGGGACTAGCGGGATCCCCTACGAGCAGTACTTC. Its translation is CASSSGTSGIPYEQYF.

This clone occurred many times. The gene calls are TRBV27 and TRBJ1-6; the D gene is possibly TRBD1 (5 bases). The CDR3 loop spans 16 amino acids. Germline V gene data show CDR1 as MNHEY and CDR2 as SMNVEV (reference sequence). Trimming cost V 4 bases and J 1 base, with 11 bases left between them. CDR3 protein: CASSSSQGSYNSPLHF. CDR3 in DNA: TGTGCCAGCAGTTCCAGTCAGGGTTCCTATAATTCACCCCTCCACTTT.

V and J are TRBV4-3 and TRBJ1-2; 7 nucleotides align to TRBD1. Looked up from germline, CDR1 is LGHNA and CDR2 is YSLEER. The CDR3 length is 17 residues. J was trimmed by 4 bases and V by 2 bases; bases with no gene match: 13. The CDR3: CASSQSSYTGQIYGYTF. CDR3 bases: TGCGCCAGCAGCCAATCCTCCTATACGGGACAGATCTATGGCTACACCTTC.

This clone was detected a few times. The CDR3 loop is CASTPIQAWTGSDEQFF. CDR3 DNA sequence: TGTGCCAGCACCCCGATACAAGCCTGGACAGGGTCAGATGAGCAGTTCTTC. The genes are TRBV28 and TRBJ2-1, with 8 bases identical to TRBD1. Trimming removed 7 bases from V and 8 bases from J; junction bases left unmatched: 19. The length of the CDR3 is 17 residues. Germline CDR1 is MDHEN and CDR2 is SYDVKM. Full variable domain (remainder filled in from reference TRBV28 and TRBJ2-1): DVKVTQSSRYLVKRTGEKVFLECVQDMDHENMFWYRQDPGLGLRLIYFSYDVKMKEKGDIPEGYSVSREKKERFSLILESASTNQTSMYLCASTPIQAWTGSDEQFFGPGTRLTVL.

This clone turned up a few times. The V and J genes are TRBV6-5 and TRBJ1-4, with TRBD1 as a possible D gene (6 bases). The CDR3 loop spans 14 amino acids. V lost 10 bases to trimming and J lost 5 bases, with 17 bases between them. Germline-derived CDR1 and CDR2 are MNHEY and SVGAGI. The CDR3 sequence is CATMGQGRNEKLFF. CDR3 coding DNA: TGTGCCACTATGGGGCAGGGGAGGAATGAAAAACTGTTTTTT.

The V call is TRBV2, the J call TRBJ1-3; D gene ambiguous. The germline CDR1 and CDR2 sequences are SNHLY and FYNNEI. V lost 2 bases and J 0 bases, leaving 8 bases between the germline ends. The CDR3 contains 15 residues. The CDR3 bases are TGTGCCAGCAGTGAATATCCTAGCTCTGGAAACACCATATATTTT. Residues: CASSEYPSSGNTIYF.

The J gene is TRBJ1-1, the V gene TRBV28, with a possible D match to TRBD1 (5 bases). CDR3 size: 13 residues. Per the germline V gene, CDR1 is MDHEN and CDR2 is SYDVKM. With 5 bases removed from V and 5 bases from J, the gap between germline ends came to 12 bases. CDR3 sequence: CASSPPGGTEAFF. The CDR3, as DNA: TGTGCCAGCAGTCCCCCTGGGGGGACTGAAGCTTTCTTT.

The chain carries TRBV28 and TRBJ2-2; D gene unclear. Trimming cost V 4 bases and J 8 bases, with 17 bases left between them. The CDR3 length is 15 residues. Germline-derived CDR1 and CDR2 are MDHEN and SYDVKM. For the CDR3, the DNA is TGTGCCAGCAGTTCCCCTTGGGAAGTAGAGGGGGAGCTGTTTTTT. Amino acid sequence: CASSSPWEVEGELFF.

This chain joins TRBV6-5 and TRBJ2-3; TRBD2 is a possible D gene (6 bases). V dropped 2 bases and J dropped 2 bases, with 11 bases sitting between them. CDR1 and CDR2 (germline): MNHEY, SVGAGI. The CDR3 has 15 residues. CDR3 residues: CASSYGPGLTDTQYF. The CDR3 region has the DNA TGTGCCAGCAGTTACGGCCCGGGACTCACAGATACGCAGTATTTT.

This chain connects TRBV7-2 to TRBJ2-4; TRBD2 agrees at 10 bases. Germline V CDR1 and CDR2: SGHTA, FQGNSA. Trimming took 5 bases from V and 0 from J; bases not matched to a gene: 7. CDR3 size: 17 residues. The CDR3 DNA reads as TGTGCCAGCAGCGGGGGACTAGCGCAGGTAGCCAAAAACATTCAGTACTTC. Amino acid sequence: CASSGGLAQVAKNIQYF.

This clone was observed many times. The chain employs TRBV19 and TRBJ1-1; 8 nucleotides match TRBD1. V shed 9 bases, J shed 3 bases, and the junction held 12 bases outside the gene matches. This CDR3 has 15 amino acids. Per the germline V gene, CDR1 is LNHDA and CDR2 is SQIVND (reference sequence). The CDR3 bases are TGTGCCAGCTCAGCCAGGGGGCGAAAGGACACTGAAGCTTTCTTT. This sequence encodes CASSARGRKDTEAFF.

The CDR3 loop is CASRGLAGYNEQFF. Here the CDR3 DNA reads TGTGCCAGTAGGGGACTAGCGGGGTACAATGAGCAGTTCTTC. The chain combines TRBV19 with TRBJ2-1; 13 bases match TRBD2. J gave up 4 bases and V 6 bases, and 0 bases lay outside the gene matches. The germline V gene has CDR1 LNHDA and CDR2 SQIVND (reference sequence). This CDR3 has 14 residues.

V is TRBV28 and J is TRBJ2-2; tentatively, D is TRBD2 (5 bases). This CDR3 spans 15 amino acids. Germline assignment: CDR1 MDHEN and CDR2 SYDVKM. V lost 2 bases and J 1 base, leaving 8 bases between the germline ends. The CDR3, as DNA: TGTGCCAGCAGTTTAGGTGGGAGGAACACCGGGGAGCTGTTTTTT. Amino acids: CASSLGGRNTGELFF. Together with reference TRBV28 and TRBJ2-2, the CDR3 gives the full variable domain: DVKVTQSSRYLVKRTGEKVFLECVQDMDHENMFWYRQDPGLGLRLIYFSYDVKMKEKGDIPEGYSVSREKKERFSLILESASTNQTSMYLCASSLGGRNTGELFFGEGSRLTVL.

A few counts support this clone. The genes are TRBV18 and TRBJ1-4, with TRBD1 matching 7 bases. Germline lookup yields CDR1 KGHSH and CDR2 LQKENI. This CDR3 region has 15 residues. V lost 6 bases to trimming and J lost 13 bases; unmatched junction nucleotides: 17. The CDR3 protein is CASSPGQELMQGLFF. CDR3 DNA: TGTGCCAGCTCCCCCGGACAGGAACTTATGCAAGGACTGTTTTTT.

V gene TRBV3-1 (or the pseudogene TRBV3-2) combines with J gene TRBJ2-7; 10 positions match TRBD2. Per the germline V gene, CDR1 is LGHDT and CDR2 is YNNKEL (reference sequence). The CDR3 length is 15 residues. V lost 1 base to trimming and J lost 2 bases; unmatched junction nucleotides: 2. CDR3: CASSQASGSTYEQYF. In DNA, the CDR3 is TGTGCCAGCAGCCAAGCTAGCGGGAGTACCTACGAGCAGTACTTC.

The J gene is TRBJ1-2, the V gene TRBV19; TRBD1 is a possible D gene (6 bases). V lost 3 bases and J lost 0, with 14 bases in between. Germline V CDR1 and CDR2: LNHDA, SQIVND (reference sequence). CDR3 length equals 16 residues. The CDR3 here is CASSIFRDTPNYGYTF. CDR3 coding DNA: TGTGCCAGTAGTATTTTCCGGGACACCCCTAACTATGGCTACACCTTC.

V gene TRBV18 combines with J gene TRBJ2-2; no reliable D call. Per germline, CDR1 KGHSH and CDR2 LQKENI. There are 15 residues in the CDR3. V lost 2 bases and J lost 7, with 14 bases in between. The CDR3 reads CASSPDLAEIGELFF. The CDR3 DNA sequence: TGTGCCAGCTCACCAGACTTGGCGGAAATCGGGGAGCTGTTTTTT.